Following are 2 T cell receptor beta chains from one sample sequenced in a study of shared clonotypes between healthy human individuals. Libraries were prepared by immunoSEQ multiplex PCR; TCRdb keeps only in-frame clonotypes and omits some of them. The top ten clones hold around 12% of a sample with 490,000 or so clones, 79% of them seen once. Input material: PBMCs. These receptor sequences come from a woman in her thirties or forties in good health. Some clones in this sample may be carry-over from other donors' samples.

The table lists this clone with a few counts. This rearrangement joins TRBV29-1 to TRBJ1-1; 7 bases are shared with TRBD1. The CDR3 extends over 14 amino acids. Germline lookup yields CDR1 SQVTM and CDR2 ANQGSEA. Losses at the gene ends were 7 bases for V and 4 bases for J; bases not matched to a gene: 12. DNA of the CDR3: TGCAGCGCCCCTAAGACAGGGATAGTCACTGAAGCTTTCTTT. This gives the protein CSAPKTGIVTEAFF.

The chain carries TRBV19 and TRBJ2-7, with D possibly matching TRBD1 (5 bases). This CDR3 region has 13 residues. Trimming took 9 bases from V and 4 from J, leaving 16 bases between them. CDR1 and CDR2 from the germline V gene are LNHDA and SQIVND (reference sequence). The CDR3 here is CARIPSQGYEQYF. The CDR3 DNA sequence: TGTGCCAGGATCCCTTCTCAGGGATACGAGCAGTACTTC. Together with reference TRBV19 and TRBJ2-7, the CDR3 gives the full variable domain: DGGITQSPKYLFRKEGQNVTLSCEQNLNHDAMYWYRQDPGQGLRLIYYSQIVNDFQKGDIAEGYSVSREKKESFPLTVTSAQKNPTAFYLCARIPSQGYEQYFGPGTRLTVT.